The 10 T cell receptor beta chains presented below share a single source sample, sequenced in a study of T cell responses to AZD1222 COVID-19 vaccine. Method: immunoSEQ multiplex PCR; TCRdb's copy keeps in-frame clones and lacks some. The sample holds 130,000 to 150,000 clones, 93% seen once. The input for sequencing was peripheral blood, taken on day 0 of AZD1222 vaccination. The receptors come from an adult in good health.

This chain connects TRBV7-8 to TRBJ2-3; D gene ambiguous. CDR1 and CDR2 from the germline V gene are SGHVS and FQNEAQ. CDR3 length: 15 amino acids. V was shortened by 4 bases and J by 5 bases, with 16 bases between the two germline ends. This CDR3 is CASSSNPTLVDTQYF. As DNA, the CDR3 is TGTGCCAGCAGCTCAAACCCCACTTTGGTAGATACGCAGTATTTT.

V usage is TRBV19 and J usage is TRBJ1-3; 7 bases agree with TRBD1. CDR3 size: 15 residues. The V gene end was trimmed by 7 bases and the J gene end by 3 bases; junction bases not matched to a gene: 9. Germline assignment: CDR1 LNHDA and CDR2 SQIVND (reference sequence). The CDR3 sequence: CASKPTQGSGNTIYF. The CDR3 nucleotides are TGTGCCAGTAAACCAACACAGGGGAGTGGAAACACCATATATTTT.

The chain joins TRBV7-3 to TRBJ2-1; TRBD2 matches 12 bases. This CDR3 spans 16 amino acids. The V gene's germline CDR1 is SGHTA and CDR2 FQGTGA. With V trimmed by 5 bases and J by 9 bases, 11 bases remained unmatched. CDR3: CASSQLAGGPSGEQFF. The CDR3 DNA reads as TGTGCCAGCAGCCAGCTAGCGGGGGGGCCAAGTGGTGAGCAGTTCTTC.

This chain uses TRBV25-1 with TRBJ2-1, with no clear D. From germline, CDR1 is MGHDK and CDR2 SYGVNS. V lost 5 bases to trimming and J lost 2 bases, with 16 bases between them. The length of the CDR3 is 16 residues. The CDR3 here is CASSSLGSRAYNEQFF. The DNA of the CDR3 is TGTGCCAGCAGTTCCCTAGGAAGTAGGGCCTACAATGAGCAGTTCTTC. Full variable domain (rest looked up from reference TRBV25-1 and TRBJ2-1): EADIYQTPRYLVIGTGKKITLECSQTMGHDKMYWYQQDPGMELHLIHYSYGVNSTEKGDLSSESTVSRIRTEHFPLTLESARPSHTSQYLCASSSLGSRAYNEQFFGPGTRLTVL.

V gene TRBV2 combines with J gene TRBJ1-5; TRBD1 might be the D (6 bases). The V end lost 7 bases, the J end lost 4 bases, and 11 bases lay between the germline ends. This CDR3 spans 13 amino acids. CDR1 is SNHLY, CDR2 FYNNEI, per germline. The CDR3 loop reads CASKETGNQPQHF. The CDR3 DNA is TGTGCCAGCAAAGAAACAGGGAATCAGCCCCAGCATTTT.

V usage is TRBV12-3 or TRBV12-4 and J usage is TRBJ2-3, with 7 positions matching TRBD1. V lost 6 bases and J lost 7; bases outside the gene matches: 4. CDR3 length equals 12 residues. Here the CDR3 reads CASSIGGNTQYF. CDR3 nucleotide sequence: TGTGCCAGCAGCATAGGGGGCAATACGCAGTATTTT.

J is TRBJ1-4 and V is TRBV5-4; no firm D call. Germline lookup yields CDR1 SGHNT and CDR2 YYREEE (reference sequence). V was shortened by 2 bases and J by 7 bases, with 6 bases between the two germline ends. This CDR3 is built from 12 residues. As DNA, the CDR3 is TGTGCCAGCAGCTTTGGAGGTGAAAAACTGTTTTTT. Encoded protein: CASSFGGEKLFF.

The V call is TRBV4-2, the J call TRBJ1-2, with D unclear. This CDR3 has 15 residues. V lost 1 base and J lost 3, with 12 bases in between. The germline gives CDR1 LGHNA, CDR2 YNFKEQ. CDR3 DNA sequence: TGTGCCAGCAGCCAAGGGAAGGGTTCAGACTATGGCTACACCTTC. Translation: CASSQGKGSDYGYTF.

The V call is TRBV29-1, the J call TRBJ1-1; 10 bases are shared with TRBD1. V was clipped by 6 bases and J by 11 bases; unmatched bases: 6. CDR3 length: 11 amino acids. Per the germline V gene, CDR1 is SQVTM and CDR2 is ANQGSEA. The CDR3 DNA reads TGCAGCGTGAAAGGGACAGGGGACGCTTTCTTT. Protein sequence: CSVKGTGDAFF.

This sequence joins TRBV5-5 and TRBJ1-2; D uncertain. Trimming took 4 bases from V and 1 from J, leaving 14 bases between them. This CDR3 has 15 residues. Germline V gives CDR1 SGHKS, CDR2 YYEKEE (reference sequence). The CDR3 reads CASSPRQTVNYGYTF. CDR3 in DNA: TGTGCCAGCAGCCCCCGACAAACAGTTAACTATGGCTACACCTTC.